This T cell receptor (beta chain) was identified during a study of T cell responses to AZD1222 COVID-19 vaccine. Whole-study results and caveats: Spike was spanned by vaccine-associated CD4 TCRs, which were dominant at 160-218 and 743-854. Compared with day 0, the breadth and depth of the Spike-specific TCR repertoire rose significantly after two doses of AZD1222.

Clones were read by immunoSEQ multiplex PCR, and TCRdb kept only the in-frame ones, dropping some. This table has some 140,000 clones, roughly 90% appearing once. On this clone: Its antigen is unknown.

Germline CDR1 LNHDA, CDR2 SQIVND (reference sequence). The J segment lost 0 bases and the V segment lost 9 bases, leaving 17 bases of the junction unmatched. The CDR3 totals 18 residues. The clonotype comes from an adult in good health. The sequencing used peripheral blood, collected on day 0 of AZD1222 vaccination. The gene calls are TRBV19 and TRBJ1-3, with 7 bases fitting TRBD1. As DNA, the CDR3 is TGTGCCAGCCGATACAGGGGATCCTCCTCAATCTCTGGAAACACCATATATTTT. The encoded protein is CASRYRGSSSISGNTIYF.